This T cell receptor (beta chain) derives from a study of cytomegalovirus exposure and HLA in healthy donors. Findings and caveats of the study: Rare TCR sequences predominated, though certain public TCRs were found in many donors.

Some clones are missing from TCRdb's copy, which holds only in-frame ones; the method was immunoSEQ multiplex PCR. The sample gives about 110,000 clones, about nine tenths of which show up once; 1.5% to 2% is in the top ten. Comment on this clone: Its antigen is as yet unknown.

V lost 6 bases to trimming and J lost 8 bases; unmatched junction nucleotides: 15. CDR3 length: 15 residues. Germline V gene sequence: CDR1 MDHEN, CDR2 SYDVKM. The sequence derives from a woman younger than 35 in good health and CMV-seronegative. Source material: PBMCs. This chain connects TRBV28 to TRBJ1-1; 7 bases line up with TRBD1. The CDR3 DNA is TGTGCCAGCAGCCCACCGACAGGGCGTTCAACCGAAGCTTTCTTT. Translating it yields CASSPPTGRSTEAFF.